The rows below give T cell receptor beta chains drawn from one sample of a study of blood T cell repertoires in COVID-19. The repertoire was sequenced with immunoSEQ multiplex PCR; TCRdb's copy has only in-frame clones and lacks some. The sample includes some 150,000 clones, over 70% of them seen just once. Sequencing input: peripheral blood. Receptor source: a man in his forties or fifties with active COVID-19. Each CDR3 is given with its conserved first and last residue.

J gene | V gene | CDR3 protein
TRBJ2-1 | TRBV4-3 | CASSQTTLARFYNEQFF
TRBJ2-2 | TRBV19 | CASGPRTGGTGELFF
TRBJ2-5 | TRBV5-4 | CASSLGDRGRETQYF
TRBJ1-2 | TRBV2 | CASSEALAGFGYTF
TRBJ2-1 | TRBV9 | CASSVGDTPYNEQFF
TRBJ2-3 | TRBV6-6 | CASSRDSVTQYF
TRBJ2-3 | TRBV19 | CASSRTSGVHTDTQYF
TRBJ1-6 | TRBV7-2 | CASSRGQKNSPLHF
TRBJ1-2 | TRBV20-1 | CSAPLQGFPFF
TRBJ2-7 | TRBV20-1 | CSASTLAVESEQYF
TRBJ1-5 | TRBV7-2 | CASSLQGPNQPQHF
TRBJ2-1 | TRBV6-5 | CASRESSYNEQFF
TRBJ2-1 | TRBV18 | CASSRKGESYNEQFF
TRBJ1-5 | TRBV30 | CAWSAPGLYSNQPQHF
TRBJ1-1 | TRBV11-2 | CASSLRGSEAFF
TRBJ1-6 | TRBV6-5 | CASRSGNLYNSPLHF
TRBJ2-5 | TRBV27 | CASRVAGSQETQYF
TRBJ2-5 | TRBV7-8 | CASSLGQGVIQETQYF
TRBJ1-2 | TRBV19 | CASSIEEQNYGYTF
TRBJ1-1 | TRBV19 | CASSIPQQGKAEAFF
TRBJ2-7 | TRBV6-5 | CASSQTARYEQYF
TRBJ2-5 | TRBV2 | CASSRDQETQYF
TRBJ2-5 | TRBV11-2 | CASSNRDRGRLTETQYF
TRBJ1-4 | TRBV2 | CASSRPGTVNNEKLFF
TRBJ1-6 | TRBV11-2 | CASSSRGGSYNSPLHF
TRBJ2-2 | TRBV19 | CASGGNVGGELFF
TRBJ1-6 | TRBV27 | CASSLGTVSPLHF
TRBJ1-1 | TRBV3-1/TRBV3-2 | CASSQEYSEAFF
TRBJ2-3 | TRBV5-1 | CASRESRSPSTDTQYF
TRBJ2-7 | TRBV29-1 | CSVTERTSSYEQYF
TRBJ2-3 | TRBV12-3/TRBV12-4 | CASSGTGGDTQYF
TRBJ2-3 | TRBV6-2/TRBV6-3 | CASSYSASGGRWSDTQYF
TRBJ1-2 | TRBV9 | CASSVGYSYGYTF
TRBJ2-5 | TRBV27 | CASSASGFKETQYF
TRBJ2-7 | TRBV11-2 | CASSLDQFYEQYF
TRBJ1-2 | TRBV5-1 | CASSRTGGPSGYTF
TRBJ1-2 | TRBV7-9 | CASRGPGQGADGYTF
TRBJ1-6 | TRBV4-1 | CASSRGSSSYNSPLHF
TRBJ2-4 | TRBV18 | CASSRSALRAKNIQYF
TRBJ1-2 | TRBV10-3 | CAISAAGNYGYTF
TRBJ1-6 | TRBV30 | CAWSVQGDSPLHF
TRBJ2-3 | TRBV24-1 | CATSPSGGATDTQYF
TRBJ1-6 | TRBV6-5 | CASRRGQLGDSPLHF
TRBJ2-5 | TRBV2 | CASSENGGGRETQYF
TRBJ2-2 | TRBV30 | CAWLLTGPSSTGELFF